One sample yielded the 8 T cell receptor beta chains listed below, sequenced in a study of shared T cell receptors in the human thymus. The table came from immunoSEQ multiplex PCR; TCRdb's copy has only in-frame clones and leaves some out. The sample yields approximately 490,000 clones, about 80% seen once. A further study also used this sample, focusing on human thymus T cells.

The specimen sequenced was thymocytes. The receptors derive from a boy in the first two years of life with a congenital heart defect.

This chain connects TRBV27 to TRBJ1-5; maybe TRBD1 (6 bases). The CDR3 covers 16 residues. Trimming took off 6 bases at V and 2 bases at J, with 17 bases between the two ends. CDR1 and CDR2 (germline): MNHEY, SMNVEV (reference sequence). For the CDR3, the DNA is TGTGCCAGCAGCCCCAAGGTACAGGGAGGCAATCAGCCCCAGCATTTT. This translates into CASSPKVQGGNQPQHF.

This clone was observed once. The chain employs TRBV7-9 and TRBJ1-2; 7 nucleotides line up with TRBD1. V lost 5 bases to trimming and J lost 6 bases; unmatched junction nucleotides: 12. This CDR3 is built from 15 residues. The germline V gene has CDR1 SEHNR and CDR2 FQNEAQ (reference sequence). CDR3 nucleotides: TGTGCCAGCAGCCCCCAGGGGGTAGTCGGTGATGGCTACACCTTC. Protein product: CASSPQGVVGDGYTF.

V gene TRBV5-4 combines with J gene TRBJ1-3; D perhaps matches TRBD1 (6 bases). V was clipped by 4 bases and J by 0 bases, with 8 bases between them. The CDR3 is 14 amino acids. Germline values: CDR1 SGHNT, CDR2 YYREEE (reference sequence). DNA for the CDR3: TGTGCCAGCAGCGGGACATCCTCTGGAAACACCATATATTTT. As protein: CASSGTSSGNTIYF.

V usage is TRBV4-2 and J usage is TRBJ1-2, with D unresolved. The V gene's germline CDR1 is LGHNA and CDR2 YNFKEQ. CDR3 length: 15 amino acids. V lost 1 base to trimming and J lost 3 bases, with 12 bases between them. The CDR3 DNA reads TGTGCCAGCAGCCAAGCCTGGCGGGAGGACTATGGCTACACCTTC. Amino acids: CASSQAWREDYGYTF.

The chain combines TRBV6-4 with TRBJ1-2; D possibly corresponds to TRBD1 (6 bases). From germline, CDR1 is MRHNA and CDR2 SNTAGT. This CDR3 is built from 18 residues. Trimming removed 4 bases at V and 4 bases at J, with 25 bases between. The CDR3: CASSAAGGHNLPGYGYTF. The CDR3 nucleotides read TGTGCCAGCAGTGCCGCGGGGGGCCATAATCTACCTGGCTATGGCTACACCTTC.

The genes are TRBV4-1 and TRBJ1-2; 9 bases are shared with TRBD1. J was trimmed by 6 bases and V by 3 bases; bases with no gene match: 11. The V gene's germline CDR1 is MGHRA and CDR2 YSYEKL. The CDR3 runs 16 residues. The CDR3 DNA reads TGCGCCAGCAGCCAGGGGCCGGGACAGGGTAAAGATGGCTACACCTTC. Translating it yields CASSQGPGQGKDGYTF.

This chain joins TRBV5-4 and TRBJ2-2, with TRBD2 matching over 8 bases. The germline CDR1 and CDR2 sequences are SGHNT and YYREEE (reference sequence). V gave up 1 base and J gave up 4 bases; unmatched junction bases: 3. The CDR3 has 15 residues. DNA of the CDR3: TGTGCCAGCAGCTTGTACGGGAGGGGCACCGGGGAGCTGTTTTTT. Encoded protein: CASSLYGRGTGELFF.

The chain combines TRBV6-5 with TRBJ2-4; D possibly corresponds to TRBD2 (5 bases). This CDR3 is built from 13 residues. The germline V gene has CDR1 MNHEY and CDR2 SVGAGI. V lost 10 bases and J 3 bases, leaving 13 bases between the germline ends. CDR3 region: CATIDYNKNIQYF. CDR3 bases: TGTGCCACTATAGACTATAACAAAAACATTCAGTACTTC.